Below, 32 T cell receptor beta chains from the same sample are listed, as sequenced in a study of blood T cell repertoires in COVID-19 (dated by TCRdb to the early 2020s). Library generation was performed with the immunoSEQ multiplex PCR assay. TCRdb holds this immuneACCESS table with in-frame rearrangements only. Some clones are missing; in checked studies, unresolved V genes explain under half, and the rest has no known cause. A total of about 210,000 clones appear in this sample, roughly 82% of them only once. 9.7% of the sample rests with the top ten. What was sequenced was peripheral blood. These receptors were collected from a middle-aged man with active or convalescent COVID-19.

This clone has only one observation. The chain uses TRBV9 and TRBJ1-2; 10 positions agree with TRBD1. V shed 4 bases, J shed 7 bases, and the junction held 7 bases outside the gene matches. The CDR3 is made up of 14 amino acids. Germline V gene sequence: CDR1 SGDLS, CDR2 YYNGEE. For the CDR3, the DNA is TGTGCCAGCAGCCTGACAGGGGGCGCCGGTGGCTACACCTTC. Encoded protein: CASSLTGGAGGYTF.

The chain recombines TRBV5-6 with TRBJ2-7; D may be TRBD2 (6 bases). Trimming stripped 0 bases from V and 6 bases from J, with 10 bases between. The CDR3 length is 13 residues. The germline CDR1 and CDR2 sequences are SGHDT and YYEEEE. The chain's CDR3 is CASSLGLDSEQYF. The CDR3 bases are TGTGCCAGCAGCTTGGGACTAGATTCCGAGCAGTACTTC.

This chain uses TRBV7-2 with TRBJ2-1; 8 nucleotides agree with TRBD1. The length of the CDR3 is 15 residues. From germline, CDR1 is SGHTA and CDR2 FQGNSA. V lost 1 base and J lost 8; bases outside the gene matches: 7. The CDR3 DNA is TGTGCCAGCAGCTTAGTCCAGGGGGCAGGGTATGAGCAGTTCTTC. Translation: CASSLVQGAGYEQFF. The full variable domain, in which reference TRBV7-2 and TRBJ2-1 provide the parts outside the CDR3, is GAGVSQSPSNKVTEKGKDVELRCDPISGHTALYWYRQSLGQGLEFLIYFQGNSAPDKSGLPSDRFSAERTGGSVSTLTIQRTQQEDSAVYLCASSLVQGAGYEQFFGPGTRLTVL.

V usage is TRBV6-2 or TRBV6-3 and J usage is TRBJ1-2; 9 bases map to TRBD1. Trimming at V came to 2 bases and at J to 4 bases, leaving 2 bases not matched to a gene. Germline V gene lookup returns CDR1 MNHEY and CDR2 SVGEGT. This CDR3 has 14 amino acids. This CDR3 is CASSYTGGVYGYTF. The CDR3 DNA reads as TGTGCCAGCAGTTACACAGGGGGCGTCTATGGCTACACCTTC.

This clone was seen a few times. The chain joins TRBV5-1 to TRBJ2-7; the D gene is possibly TRBD2 (6 bases). CDR1 and CDR2 from the germline V gene are SGHRS and YFSETQ. V dropped 0 bases and J dropped 0 bases, with 7 bases sitting between them. The CDR3 length is 14 residues. CDR3 loop: CASSLGGDSYEQYV. CDR3 in DNA: TGCGCCAGCAGCTTGGGCGGGGACTCCTACGAGCAGTACGTC.

The chain carries TRBV5-1 and TRBJ1-6; 11 positions agree with TRBD1. The CDR3 is 13 amino acids. Germline CDR1 reads SGHRS; CDR2 reads YFSETQ. The trim removed 4 bases at V and 15 bases at J, leaving 6 bases unmatched. The CDR3 protein is CASSTGTGGHLHF. Here the CDR3 DNA reads TGCGCCAGCAGCACCGGGACAGGGGGGCACCTCCACTTT.

This rearrangement joins TRBV19 to TRBJ1-6; D ambiguous. This CDR3 has 15 residues. CDR1 and CDR2 from the germline V gene are LNHDA and SQIVND (reference sequence). V was cut by 3 bases and J by 1 base, with 7 bases left in between. CDR3 nucleotides: TGTGCCAGTAGTATCGAGGCTTCCTATAATTCACCCCTCCACTTT. Translated, it gives CASSIEASYNSPLHF.

This clone was seen a few times. The V and J genes are TRBV28 and TRBJ1-5, with TRBD1 identical over 12 bases. V lost 2 bases to trimming and J lost 6 bases; unmatched junction nucleotides: 5. The CDR3 contains 16 residues. Germline CDR1 MDHEN, CDR2 SYDVKM. The CDR3 DNA reads TGTGCCAGCAGTTTAGCCGGGACAGGGGGCAGTCAGCCCCAGCATTTT. This encodes CASSLAGTGGSQPQHF. The whole variable domain, filled in from reference TRBV28 and TRBJ1-5, reads DVKVTQSSRYLVKRTGEKVFLECVQDMDHENMFWYRQDPGLGLRLIYFSYDVKMKEKGDIPEGYSVSREKKERFSLILESASTNQTSMYLCASSLAGTGGSQPQHFGDGTRLSIL.

The chain recombines TRBV30 with TRBJ1-5; D remains ambiguous. V dropped 1 base and J dropped 4 bases, with 8 bases sitting between them. The CDR3 is 13 amino acids. Germline assignment: CDR1 GTSNPN and CDR2 SVGIG (reference sequence). CDR3 region: CAWSATLNQPQHF. CDR3 nucleotides: TGTGCCTGGAGTGCAACATTGAATCAGCCCCAGCATTTT.

This CDR3 reads CASSPSVETQYF. DNA of the CDR3: TGTGCCAGCAGCCCTAGCGTGGAGACCCAGTACTTC. This chain uses TRBV7-2 with TRBJ2-5; possibly TRBD2 for D (6 bases). CDR3 length: 12 amino acids. Germline CDR1 and CDR2: SGHTA and FQGNSA. V gave up 5 bases and J gave up 5 bases, with 9 bases separating them.

The chain is built from TRBV21-1 and TRBJ2-7; the table's TRBD2 call for D was not verified on the DNA. TRBV21-1 counts as a pseudogene. There are 13 residues in the CDR3. In DNA, the CDR3 is TGTGCCAGCAGCGTAACCGGCGGATACGAGCAGTACGTC. Translation gives CASSVTGGYEQYV.

The chain employs TRBV2 and TRBJ1-1, with 8 bases aligning to TRBD1. Per germline, CDR1 SNHLY and CDR2 FYNNEI. The junction had 4 bases not matched to a gene; V was cut back by 5 bases and J by 5 bases. This CDR3 has 13 amino acids. The DNA of the CDR3 is TGTGCCAGCAGTCTGGACAGGGATACTGAAGCTTTCTTT. Amino acids: CASSLDRDTEAFF. Complete variable domain (other parts from reference TRBV2 and TRBJ1-1): EPEVTQTPSHQVTQMGQEVILRCVPISNHLYFYWYRQILGQKVEFLVSFYNNEISEKSEIFDDQFSVERPDGSNFTLKIRSTKLEDSAMYFCASSLDRDTEAFFGQGTRLTVV.

This clone has just one count. This chain links TRBV11-2 with TRBJ2-5; 7 bases fit TRBD2. CDR1 and CDR2 from the germline V gene are SGHAT and FQNNGV. The CDR3 is 11 amino acids. Unmatched junction bases numbered 1, after V lost 5 bases and J lost 7 bases. The CDR3 sequence: CASSPGGTQYF. The CDR3, as DNA: TGTGCCAGCAGCCCGGGAGGGACCCAGTACTTC.

V is TRBV28 and J is TRBJ2-5, with D possibly being TRBD2 (5 bases). V was clipped by 3 bases and J by 6 bases, with 17 bases between them. The CDR3 sequence is 15 residues long. Germline V gives CDR1 MDHEN, CDR2 SYDVKM. The CDR3 loop reads CASSLGGGFLKTQYF. CDR3 coding DNA: TGTGCCAGCAGTTTGGGCGGCGGGTTTTTGAAGACCCAGTACTTC.

The genes are TRBV13 and TRBJ2-7; D remains unclear. This CDR3 region has 14 residues. V was trimmed by 6 bases and J by 2 bases, leaving 14 bases between them. Per the germline V gene, CDR1 is PRHDT and CDR2 is FYEKMQ (reference sequence). CDR3 protein: CASRSRHLPYEQYV. The CDR3, as DNA: TGTGCCAGCAGGTCAAGACACCTCCCCTACGAGCAGTACGTC.

This clone was seen once. The chain is built from TRBV2 and TRBJ2-1; the match to TRBD2 covers 10 bases. CDR3 size: 13 residues. Germline V lookup: CDR1 SNHLY, CDR2 FYNNEI. V lost 9 bases and J lost 5; bases outside the gene matches: 4. The CDR3 DNA follows: TGTGCCAGACATAGCGGGAGGCACAATGAGCAGTTCTTC. Amino acid sequence: CARHSGRHNEQFF.

The chain carries TRBV2 and TRBJ1-4; TRBD1 matches 7 bases. V lost 7 bases and J lost 2; bases outside the gene matches: 4. CDR1 is SNHLY, CDR2 FYNNEI, per germline. There are 14 residues in the CDR3. The CDR3 sequence: CASTIQGTNEKLFF. As DNA, the CDR3 is TGTGCCAGCACTATACAGGGGACTAATGAAAAACTGTTTTTT.

This chain links TRBV9 with TRBJ1-1; D call uncertain. The CDR3 runs to 15 residues. The germline CDR1 and CDR2 sequences are SGDLS and YYNGEE. Trimming took off 4 bases at V and 3 bases at J, with 16 bases between the two ends. The CDR3 region has the DNA TGTGCCAGCAGCCCCCGGGCGGGCGAGGACACTGAAGCTTTCTTT. As protein: CASSPRAGEDTEAFF. The entire variable domain, with the rest obtained from reference TRBV9 and TRBJ1-1, is as follows: DSGVTQTPKHLITATGQRVTLRCSPRSGDLSVYWYQQSLDQGLQFLIQYYNGEERAKGNILERFSAQQFPDLHSELNLSSLELGDSALYFCASSPRAGEDTEAFFGQGTRLTVV.

This clone was found once. The V call is TRBV7-3, the J call TRBJ2-1; D not resolved. Trimming cost V 0 bases and J 7 bases, with 7 bases left between them. CDR3 length: 13 amino acids. Germline CDR1 and CDR2: SGHTA and FQGTGA. In DNA form, the CDR3 reads TGTGCCAGCAGCTTAACCCGTATGAATGAGCAGTTCTTC. Protein product: CASSLTRMNEQFF.

The genes are TRBV3-1 (or the pseudogene TRBV3-2) and TRBJ2-5; D might be TRBD1 (6 bases). This CDR3 comprises 13 residues. Trimming shortened V by 4 bases and J by 2 bases, and 8 bases separated the two germline ends. Germline assignment: CDR1 LGHDT and CDR2 YNNKEL (reference sequence). The CDR3 DNA sequence: TGTGCCAGCAGCCCCAGGGGACAAGAGACCCAGTACTTC. It yields the protein CASSPRGQETQYF.

This clone appeared once. The chain employs TRBV2 and TRBJ1-4, with TRBD1 identical over 10 bases. Germline CDR1 is SNHLY and CDR2 is FYNNEI. The CDR3 extends over 16 amino acids. The trim removed 4 bases at V and 2 bases at J, leaving 4 bases unmatched. The CDR3 reads CASSGQGARTNEKLFF. The DNA for the CDR3 is TGTGCCAGCAGTGGACAGGGGGCGCGGACTAATGAAAAACTGTTTTTT.

The CDR3, as DNA: TGTGCCAGCAGTTCTCCCCAGGTCTACTACGAGCAGTACTTC. As protein: CASSSPQVYYEQYF. V usage is TRBV6-6 and J usage is TRBJ2-7; D unresolved. CDR1 is MNHNY, CDR2 SVGAGI, per germline (reference sequence). The CDR3 has 14 amino acids. The V and J ends lost 4 bases and 3 bases respectively, with 13 bases between them.

This clone occurred once. The chain recombines TRBV18 with TRBJ1-4, with D maybe TRBD1 (5 bases). With 3 bases removed from V and 5 bases from J, the gap between germline ends came to 13 bases. The CDR3 has 15 residues. The germline V gene encodes CDR1 KGHSH and CDR2 LQKENI. CDR3 residues: CASSPGRQGNEKLFF. The CDR3 nucleotides read TGTGCCAGCTCACCGGGGCGTCAAGGAAATGAAAAACTGTTTTTT.

V is TRBV12-2 and J is TRBJ2-7; TRBD1 reflects the table's D call only, with no check against the DNA. TRBV12-2 is assigned pseudogene status. The CDR3 has 19 amino acids. For the CDR3, the DNA is TGTGCAAGTCGCTCAGGAGATAGGGACCCGGACAGGGGCGCCTACGAGCAGTACGTC. Protein product: CASRSGDRDPDRGAYEQYV.

This clone occurred a few times. This rearrangement joins TRBV19 to TRBJ1-2; D ambiguous. CDR3 length: 12 residues. The germline V and J ends were trimmed by 5 bases and 2 bases, with 6 bases remaining between them. Germline V gene sequence: CDR1 LNHDA, CDR2 SQIVND (reference sequence). CDR3 nucleotides: TGTGCCAGTAGTGTCAGAAACTATGGCTACACCTTC. It specifies CASSVRNYGYTF.

This clone was detected only once. The gene calls are TRBV19 and TRBJ1-2; TRBD1 matches 7 bases. V lost 5 bases to trimming and J lost 0 bases; unmatched junction nucleotides: 12. From germline, CDR1 is LNHDA and CDR2 SQIVND (reference sequence). The CDR3 contains 17 residues. CDR3 protein: CASSVYRDREANYGYTF. The CDR3 DNA reads TGTGCCAGTAGTGTGTACCGGGACAGAGAAGCTAACTATGGCTACACCTTC.

This clone was detected a few times. This chain joins TRBV28 and TRBJ1-2, with no clear D. Trimming stripped 5 bases from V and 4 bases from J, with 8 bases between. The CDR3 spans 12 residues. CDR1 is MDHEN, CDR2 SYDVKM, per germline. The CDR3 nucleotides are TGTGCCAGCAGTCCCCCGAGCTATGGCTACACCTTC. This encodes CASSPPSYGYTF.

The chain carries TRBV7-9 and TRBJ1-1; D is uncertain. V was trimmed by 5 bases and J by 3 bases, leaving 7 bases between them. Per germline, CDR1 SEHNR and CDR2 FQNEAQ (reference sequence). The CDR3 sequence is 12 residues long. Here the CDR3 DNA reads TGTGCCAGCAGCCCCTCAGACACTGAAGCTTTCTTT. This translates into CASSPSDTEAFF. The entire variable domain, with the rest obtained from reference TRBV7-9 and TRBJ1-1, is as follows: DTGVSQNPRHKITKRGQNVTFRCDPISEHNRLYWYRQTLGQGPEFLTYFQNEAQLEKSRLLSDRFSAERPKGSFSTLEIQRTEQGDSAMYLCASSPSDTEAFFGQGTRLTVV.

This rearrangement joins TRBV3-1 (or the pseudogene TRBV3-2) to TRBJ2-1; 7 nucleotides match TRBD2. This CDR3 region has 18 residues. V shed 4 bases and J 2 bases; nucleotides not matched to a gene: 14. CDR1 is LGHDT and CDR2 is YNNKEL in the germline V gene (reference sequence). In nucleotides, the CDR3 is TGTGCCAGCAGCCTATGCCGACCGGGGGGTAGGACCTACAATGAGCAGTTCTTC. Protein product: CASSLCRPGGRTYNEQFF.

The CDR3 region is CASSLTGFEQYF. CDR3 DNA: TGTGCCAGCAGCTTGACAGGGTTCGAGCAGTACTTC. The J gene is TRBJ2-7, the V gene TRBV12-3 or TRBV12-4, with 7 bases lining up with TRBD1. The CDR3 length is 12 residues. The V and J ends lost 6 bases and 6 bases, in that order; junction bases with no gene match: 5.

The rearrangement links TRBV4-3 to TRBJ2-7, with a tentative D call TRBD2 (6 bases). V lost 0 bases, J lost 0 bases, and 12 bases lay in between. The CDR3 loop spans 16 amino acids. The V gene's germline CDR1 is LGHNA and CDR2 YSLEER. Here the CDR3 DNA reads TGCGCCAGCAGCCAAGATGTCCCCGGGAGCTCCTACGAGCAGTACGTC. Translated: CASSQDVPGSSYEQYV.

The rearrangement uses TRBV7-9 and TRBJ2-5; 11 nucleotides align to TRBD1. The V segment lost 5 bases and the J segment 4 bases; nucleotides outside the gene matches: 9. The CDR3 consists of 16 residues. Germline CDR1 SEHNR, CDR2 FQNEAQ (reference sequence). In DNA, the CDR3 is TGTGCCAGCAGCGCGTGGGGACAGGGGGTGTCAGAGACCCAGTACTTC. Amino acid sequence: CASSAWGQGVSETQYF. The full variable domain, in which reference TRBV7-9 and TRBJ2-5 provide the parts outside the CDR3, is DTGVSQNPRHKITKRGQNVTFRCDPISEHNRLYWYRQTLGQGPEFLTYFQNEAQLEKSRLLSDRFSAERPKGSFSTLEIQRTEQGDSAMYLCASSAWGQGVSETQYFGPGTRLLVL.